Listed below are T cell receptor beta chains from one sample, sequenced in a study of T cells after yellow fever vaccination. TCRdb reanalysed the 5' RACE reads using MiXCR and keeps one entry per CDR3 protein. The sample contains around 310,000 distinct CDR3 sequences, about 8.7% of which appear only once. This specimen consisted of PBMCs, obtained on the day of the first yellow fever vaccination. The receptor set was obtained from a man aged 18 to 35 who received the YFV17D yellow fever vaccine. CDR3s include the opening cysteine and the closing phenylalanine or tryptophan. The D gene is left open where the match is weak. Size tells how often a clone was seen (once, few, many) or the class of an expanded clone, and some rows leave it out.

v_call	d_call	j_call	clone_size	cdr3_aa	cdr3_nt
TRBV5-4	-	TRBJ2-7	few	CASSSEGPRGLEQYF	TGTGCCAGCAGCTCGGAGGGCCCCCGGGGACTCGAGCAGTACTTC
TRBV5-6	-	TRBJ2-1	-	CASGPGEPYNEQFF	TGTGCCAGCGGCCCCGGGGAACCCTACAATGAGCAGTTCTTC
TRBV7-3	TRBD2	TRBJ2-1	-	CASSLLLAGAPEQFF	TGTGCCAGCAGCTTATTACTAGCGGGGGCCCCTGAGCAGTTCTTC
TRBV7-3	TRBD1	TRBJ1-1	-	CASSQGGMNTEAFF	TGTGCCAGCAGCCAGGGGGGCATGAACACTGAAGCTTTCTTT
TRBV5-1	TRBD1	TRBJ2-1	many	CASSSGQAVMGEQFF	TGCGCCAGCAGCTCAGGACAGGCCGTAATGGGTGAGCAGTTCTTC
TRBV15	-	TRBJ1-6	few	CATSRARDHFNSPLHF	TGTGCCACCAGCAGGGCCCGGGATCACTTCAATTCACCCCTCCACTTT
TRBV7-2	TRBD1	TRBJ2-5	-	CASSPQGEETQYF	TGTGCCAGCAGCCCACAGGGGGAGGAGACCCAGTACTTC
TRBV5-1	-	TRBJ1-6	-	CASSLEPATAYNSPLHF	TGCGCCAGCAGCTTGGAACCCGCAACAGCCTATAATTCACCCCTCCACTTT
TRBV20-1	TRBD2	TRBJ2-1	many	CSLTSGGANEQFF	TGCAGTCTGACTAGCGGGGGGGCCAATGAGCAGTTCTTC
TRBV5-1	-	TRBJ1-6	-	CASSLSTDYNSPLHF	TGCGCCAGCAGCCTATCGACTGACTATAATTCACCCCTCCACTTT
TRBV12-3/TRBV12-4	-	TRBJ2-5	many	CASSLGVLETQYF	TGTGCCAGCAGTTTAGGTGTTTTGGAGACCCAGTACTTC
TRBV4-1	-	TRBJ1-5	few	CASSQDLTKVYSNQPQHF	TGCGCCAGCAGCCAAGATCTGACGAAGGTTTATAGCAATCAGCCCCAGCATTTT
TRBV4-1	-	TRBJ2-7	-	CASSQFTSGLFSYEQYF	TGCGCCAGCAGCCAATTTACGTCGGGACTGTTCTCCTACGAGCAGTACTTC
TRBV7-2	-	TRBJ1-6	few	CASNVYSSYNSPLHF	TGTGCCAGCAACGTATATAGCTCCTATAATTCACCCCTCCACTTT
TRBV4-3	TRBD1	TRBJ1-2	-	CASSHGTGDYGYTF	TGCGCCAGCAGCCACGGGACAGGGGATTATGGCTACACCTTC
TRBV18	-	TRBJ1-4	-	CASSSLVATNEKLFF	TGTGCCAGCTCATCCTTAGTTGCAACTAATGAAAAACTGTTTTTT
TRBV5-1	TRBD2	TRBJ2-5	-	CASSLGTSGGAKETQYF	TGCGCCAGCAGCCTGGGGACTAGCGGGGGGGCCAAGGAGACCCAGTACTTC
TRBV12-3/TRBV12-4	-	TRBJ2-3	-	CASTDTDTQYF	TGTGCCAGCACCGACACGGATACGCAGTATTTT
TRBV7-3	-	TRBJ2-2	many	CASSPARAGGELFF	TGTGCCAGCAGCCCCGCCCGGGCGGGCGGGGAGCTGTTTTTT
TRBV15	-	TRBJ1-4	-	CATSRVMEGNEKLFF	TGTGCCACCAGCAGAGTGATGGAAGGCAATGAAAAACTGTTTTTT
TRBV12-3/TRBV12-4	-	TRBJ2-3	many	CASSLFGGSDTQYF	TGTGCCAGCAGTCTCTTTGGGGGGTCAGATACGCAGTATTTT
TRBV20-1	-	TRBJ2-3	few	CSALLPYQGTRTDTQYF	TGCAGTGCTCTCCTTCCGTATCAGGGGACCCGCACAGATACGCAGTATTTT
TRBV7-6	TRBD1	TRBJ2-1	few	CASSVRPGQGLGEQFF	TGTGCCAGCAGCGTTAGGCCCGGACAGGGGTTAGGGGAGCAGTTCTTC
TRBV7-2	-	TRBJ2-3	few	CASSFVSSSPGDTQYF	TGTGCCAGCAGCTTCGTGTCTAGCTCCCCGGGAGATACGCAGTATTTT